Sequencing of this T cell receptor (beta chain) was carried out in a study of blood T cell repertoires in COVID-19. Sequencing was performed with immunoSEQ multiplex PCR; in TCRdb, only in-frame clones are kept and a portion is missing. The data hold about 160,000 clones, with 82% observed a single time. The sequencing sample was made of peripheral blood. The TCR was taken from a woman aged 40 to 50 with COVID-19, enrolled during active disease.

CDR3 protein: CASSFNTRINEQFF. Written as DNA, the CDR3 is TGTGCCAGCAGCTTTAATACTAGGATTAATGAGCAGTTCTTC. V and J are TRBV3-1 (or the pseudogene TRBV3-2) and TRBJ2-1; weak D call: TRBD2 (5 bases). The germline V and J ends were trimmed by 5 bases and 7 bases, with 15 bases remaining between them. The CDR3 has 14 residues. From germline, CDR1 is LGHDT and CDR2 YNNKEL (reference sequence).